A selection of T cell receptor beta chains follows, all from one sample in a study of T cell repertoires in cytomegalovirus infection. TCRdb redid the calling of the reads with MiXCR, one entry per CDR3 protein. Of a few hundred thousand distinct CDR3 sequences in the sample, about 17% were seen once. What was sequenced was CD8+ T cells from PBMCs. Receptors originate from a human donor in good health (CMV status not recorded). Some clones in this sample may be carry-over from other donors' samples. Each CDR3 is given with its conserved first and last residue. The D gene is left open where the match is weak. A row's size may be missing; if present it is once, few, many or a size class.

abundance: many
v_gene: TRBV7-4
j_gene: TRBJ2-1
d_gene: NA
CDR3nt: TGTGCCAGCCCTAAGACGCCGCACGGGGAGCAGTTCTTC
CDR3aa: CASPKTPHGEQFF

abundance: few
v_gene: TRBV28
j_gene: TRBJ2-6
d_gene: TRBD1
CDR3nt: TGTGCCAGCAGTATTCAAGGACAGGGGGCTTCTGGGGCCAACGTCCTGACTTTC
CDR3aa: CASSIQGQGASGANVLTF

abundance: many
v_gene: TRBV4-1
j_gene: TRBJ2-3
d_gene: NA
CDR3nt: TGCGCCAGCAGCCAAGATCTACCGGGGGCATACACAGATACGCAGTATTTT
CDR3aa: CASSQDLPGAYTDTQYF

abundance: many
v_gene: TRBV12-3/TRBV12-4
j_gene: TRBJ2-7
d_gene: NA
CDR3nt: TGTGCCAGCAGTTTTGCAGAGACCTACGAGCAGTACTTC
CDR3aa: CASSFAETYEQYF

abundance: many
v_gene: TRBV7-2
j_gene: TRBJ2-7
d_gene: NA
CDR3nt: TGTGCCAGCAGCTTTGGGGCGGTTGTAACCTACGAGCAGTACTTC
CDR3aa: CASSFGAVVTYEQYF

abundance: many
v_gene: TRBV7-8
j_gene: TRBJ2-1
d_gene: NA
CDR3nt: TGTGCCAGCAGCCCCTACTGGGGGGGGGCAAACAATGAGCAGTTCTTC
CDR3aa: CASSPYWGGANNEQFF

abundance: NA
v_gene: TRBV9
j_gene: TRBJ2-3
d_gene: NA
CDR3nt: TGTGCCAGCACCCCGCGTTTGTTAGCTAGAGGGGGCACAGATACGCAGTATTTT
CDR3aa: CASTPRLLARGGTDTQYF

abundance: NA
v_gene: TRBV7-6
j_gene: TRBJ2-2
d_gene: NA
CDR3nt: TGTGCCAGCAGCTTAAATATCGGGGAGCTGTTTTTT
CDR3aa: CASSLNIGELFF

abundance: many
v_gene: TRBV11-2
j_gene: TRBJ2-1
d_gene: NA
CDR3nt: TGTGCCAGCAGCTTCCTCCTTGAGCAGTTCTTC
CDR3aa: CASSFLLEQFF

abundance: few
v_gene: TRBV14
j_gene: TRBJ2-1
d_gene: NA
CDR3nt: TGTGCCAGCAGCCAAGCTTCAAGATCGGGCCGGGAGCAGTTCTTC
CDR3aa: CASSQASRSGREQFF

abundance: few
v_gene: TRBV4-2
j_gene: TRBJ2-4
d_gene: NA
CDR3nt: TGTGCCAGCAGCCAAGAGGAAAAGAAGGGGGAATCCGCCAAAAACATTCAGTACTTC
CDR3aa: CASSQEEKKGESAKNIQYF

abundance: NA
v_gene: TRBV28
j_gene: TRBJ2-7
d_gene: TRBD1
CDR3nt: TGTGCCAGCATTGCCGACCGGGACAGGGGGAGACACGAGCAGTACTTC
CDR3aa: CASIADRDRGRHEQYF

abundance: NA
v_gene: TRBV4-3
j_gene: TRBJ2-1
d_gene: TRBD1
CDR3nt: TGCGCCAGCAGCCAAGATAGGAACAGGGGCTACAATGAGCAGTTCTTC
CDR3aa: CASSQDRNRGYNEQFF

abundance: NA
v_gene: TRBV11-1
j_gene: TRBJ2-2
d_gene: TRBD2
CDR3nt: TGTGCCAGCAGCCCCAGACTAGCGGGGGAAACAAACACCGGGGAGCTGTTTTTT
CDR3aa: CASSPRLAGETNTGELFF

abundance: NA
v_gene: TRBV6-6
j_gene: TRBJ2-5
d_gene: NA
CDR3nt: TGTGCCAGCAGTTACCTCGCGGGCCCAGACCAAGAGACCCAGTACTTC
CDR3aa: CASSYLAGPDQETQYF

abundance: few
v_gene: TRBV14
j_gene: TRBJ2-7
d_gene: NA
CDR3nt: TGTGCCAGCAGCCAAGATTTTCTATATTACGCAGGGGAAATCTCCTACGAGCAGTACTTC
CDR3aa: CASSQDFLYYAGEISYEQYF

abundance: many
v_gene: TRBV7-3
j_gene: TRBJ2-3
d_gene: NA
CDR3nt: TGTGCCAGCAGCTTAAACCCCGGGGGCTCCAGCACAGATACGCAGTATTTT
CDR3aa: CASSLNPGGSSTDTQYF

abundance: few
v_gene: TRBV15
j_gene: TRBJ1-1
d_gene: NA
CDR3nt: TGTGCCACCAAGGGGGTCGGGAACACTGAAGCTTTCTTT
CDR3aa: CATKGVGNTEAFF

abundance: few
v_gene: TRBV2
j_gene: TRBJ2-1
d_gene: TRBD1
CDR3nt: TGTGCCAGCAGGGTTGGACAGGGGTCCTACAATGAGCAGTTCTTC
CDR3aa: CASRVGQGSYNEQFF

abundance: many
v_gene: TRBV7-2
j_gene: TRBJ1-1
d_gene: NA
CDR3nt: TGTGCCAGCAGCTTAGCTCCAGGAGGGAGCACTGAAGCTTTCTTT
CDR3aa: CASSLAPGGSTEAFF

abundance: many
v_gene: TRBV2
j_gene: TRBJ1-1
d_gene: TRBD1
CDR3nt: TGTGCCAGCAGAGACAGGGCGCTTGGCACTGAAGCTTTCTTT
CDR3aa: CASRDRALGTEAFF

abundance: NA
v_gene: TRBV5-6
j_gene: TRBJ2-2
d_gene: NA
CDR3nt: TGTGCCAGCAGCCCTCTGTCCGGGGAGCTGTTTTTT
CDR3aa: CASSPLSGELFF

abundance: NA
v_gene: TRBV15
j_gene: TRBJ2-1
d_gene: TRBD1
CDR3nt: TGTGCCACCAGCCCGGGACAGGGCAACAATGAGCAGTTCTTC
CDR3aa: CATSPGQGNNEQFF

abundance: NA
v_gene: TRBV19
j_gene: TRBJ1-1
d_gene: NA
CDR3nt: TGTGCCAGTAGTATAGGGGTTTACACTGAAGCTTTCTTT
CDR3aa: CASSIGVYTEAFF

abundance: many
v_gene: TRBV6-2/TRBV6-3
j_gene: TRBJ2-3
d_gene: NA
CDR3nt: TGTGCCAGCTGGGACGGAGGCAGGTTCCCAGATACGCAGTATTTT
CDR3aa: CASWDGGRFPDTQYF

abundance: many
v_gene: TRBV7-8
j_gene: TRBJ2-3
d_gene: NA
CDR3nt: TGTGCCAGCAGCTTATACCCCGGGGCATCAATAGATACGCAGTATTTT
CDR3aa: CASSLYPGASIDTQYF

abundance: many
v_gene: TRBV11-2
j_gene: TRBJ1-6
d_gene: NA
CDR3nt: TGTGCCAGCAGCCTAGAATTTAGTTATAATTCACCCCTCCACTTT
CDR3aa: CASSLEFSYNSPLHF

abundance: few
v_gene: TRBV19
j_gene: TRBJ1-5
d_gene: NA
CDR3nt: TGTGCCAGTAGTTCAAGTGGGGTTCCCGATCAGCCCCAGCATTTT
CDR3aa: CASSSSGVPDQPQHF

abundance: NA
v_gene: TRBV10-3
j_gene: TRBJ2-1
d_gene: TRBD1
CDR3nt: TGTGCCATCAGCCGGGACAGCTCCTACAATGAGCAGTTCTTC
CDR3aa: CAISRDSSYNEQFF

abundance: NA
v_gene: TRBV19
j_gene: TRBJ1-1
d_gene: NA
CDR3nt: TGTGCCAGTAGTATCGGACCGGGGCTGAACACTGAAGCTTTCTTT
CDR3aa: CASSIGPGLNTEAFF

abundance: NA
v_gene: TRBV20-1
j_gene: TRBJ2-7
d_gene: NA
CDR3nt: TGCAGTGCTCTGCGTTGGGACTCCTCCTACGAGCAGTACTTC
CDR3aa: CSALRWDSSYEQYF

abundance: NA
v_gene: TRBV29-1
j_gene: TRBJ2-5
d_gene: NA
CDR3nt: TGCAGCGTTGATGGGGCACAGGGTGGGGAGACCCAGTACTTC
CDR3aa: CSVDGAQGGETQYF